Included here is one TCR beta chain sequence, with context. TCRdb reprocessed the RT-PCR reads via MiXCR and lists one record per CDR3 protein. Of roughly 180,000 distinct CDR3 sequences in the sample, around two fifths were seen once. These data are taken from a study of patients and donors after allogeneic stem cell transplantation. V was clipped by 7 bases and J by 9 bases, with 19 bases between them. CDR1 MDHEN and CDR2 SYDVKM come from the germline V gene. This CDR3 region has 14 residues. Input material: blood, either unsorted or a sorted T cell fraction (not recorded which). The receptor was isolated from a human donor who was either an allogeneic HSCT recipient or a stem cell or donor lymphocyte infusion donor (not recorded which). It is not recorded whose cells these are; they may come from a transplant donor. The gene calls are TRBV28 and TRBJ1-5; the D is unclear. The CDR3 nucleotides read TGTGCCAGCATCGCCCGAACAAGGTCGTTGCCCCAGCATTTT. Translated: CASIARTRSLPQHF.